This TCR beta chain was identified in a study of blood T cells in healthy people across ages. This clonotype appeared a few times. A second about 7 to 12 cycle PCR used barcoded and J-beta primers. TCRdb reprocessed the 5' RACE reads with MiXCR, giving one entry per CDR3 protein. The data hold hundreds of thousands of distinct CDR3 sequences, with 20% to 25% observed a single time. Each donor's blood draw was 7.5 to 10 milliliters of peripheral blood. The V segment lost 1 base and the J segment 8 bases; nucleotides outside the gene matches: 6. The germline CDR1 and CDR2 sequences are SGHTA and FQGTGA. This CDR3 has 15 amino acids. These data also featured in a second study, about T cells of mothers and their children. As reported in that work: Study donors consisted of a few healthy Caucasian mothers and their six children.

The chain uses TRBV7-3 and TRBJ2-1; 9 bases line up with TRBD2. The receptor was derived from a boy younger than 18 in good health. Sequencing was done on a sample of blood. The CDR3 DNA is TGTGCCAGCAGCTTAAGTAAAAGCGGGAGGCATGAGCAGTTCTTC. It is translated as CASSLSKSGRHEQFF.